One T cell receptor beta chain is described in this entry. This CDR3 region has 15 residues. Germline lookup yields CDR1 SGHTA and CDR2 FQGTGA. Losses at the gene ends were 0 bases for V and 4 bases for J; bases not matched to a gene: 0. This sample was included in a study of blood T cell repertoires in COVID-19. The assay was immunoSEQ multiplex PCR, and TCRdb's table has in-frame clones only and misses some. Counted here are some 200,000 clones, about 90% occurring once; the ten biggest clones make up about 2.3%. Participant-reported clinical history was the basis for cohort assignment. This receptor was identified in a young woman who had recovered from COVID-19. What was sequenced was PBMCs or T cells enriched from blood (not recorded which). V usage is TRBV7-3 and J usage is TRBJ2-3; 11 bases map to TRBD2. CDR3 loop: CASSLTSGGADTQYF. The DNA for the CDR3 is TGTGCCAGCAGCTTAACTAGCGGGGGGGCAGATACGCAGTATTTT. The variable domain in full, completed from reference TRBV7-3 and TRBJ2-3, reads GAGVSQTPSNKVTEKGKYVELRCDPISGHTALYWYRQSLGQGPEFLIYFQGTGAADDSGLPNDRFFAVRPEGSVSTLKIQRTERGDSAVYLCASSLTSGGADTQYFGPGTRLTVL.